This record looks at one TCR beta chain sequence and its context. No antigen is known for it. Germline CDR1 MNHNS, CDR2 SASEGT. This CDR3 region has 13 residues. V was pared by 10 bases and J by 7 bases, with 19 bases between. The data stem from a study of cytomegalovirus exposure and HLA in healthy donors. Across the whole study: The same platform was used for the 130 or so validation repertoires and the approximately 670 first-cohort repertoires, a later analysis reported. Regarding the study as a whole: Many donors shared some public TCRs, even though most TCR sequences were rare. A few of the chains that were CMV-associated were confirmed in vitro to be specific for CMV antigens.

Clones were sequenced by immunoSEQ multiplex PCR, and TCRdb holds only the in-frame ones, with some missing. Of 50,000 to 70,000 clones in the sample, roughly 96% were seen once. This chain links TRBV6-1 with TRBJ2-5; a weak D match, TRBD2 (6 bases). The source material was PBMCs. The sequence derives from a woman between 18 and 29 years old in good health and CMV-seropositive. The CDR3 here is CAIASGDVGTQYF. CDR3 nucleotides: TGTGCCATCGCGTCGGGGGACGTCGGGACCCAGTACTTC.